A selection of T cell receptor beta chains follows, all from one sample in a study of blood T cells in healthy people across ages. TCRdb ran MiXCR on the 5' RACE reads and lists one entry per CDR3 protein. The sample has approximately 770,000 distinct CDR3 sequences; more than 45% are singletons. The sequenced sample was blood. These receptors all stem from a man aged 25-45 years in good health. Each CDR3 is given with its conserved first and last residue. D genes are given only for firm matches. Some rows mark clone size as missing; the rest say once, few, many or name a class of expanded clone.

abundance: NA
j_gene: TRBJ2-5
v_gene: TRBV3-1
d_gene: NA
CDR3aa: CASSQAVGTSGETQYF
CDR3nt: TGTGCCAGCAGCCAAGCGGTCGGGACCTCCGGAGAGACCCAGTACTTC

abundance: NA
j_gene: TRBJ2-7
v_gene: TRBV15
d_gene: TRBD1
CDR3aa: CATSRVDRASEQYF
CDR3nt: TGTGCCACCAGCAGGGTCGACAGGGCGTCCGAGCAGTACTTC

abundance: NA
j_gene: TRBJ2-7
v_gene: TRBV7-6
d_gene: TRBD2
CDR3aa: CASSRQGGDYEQYF
CDR3nt: TGTGCCAGCAGCCGCCAGGGAGGGGACTACGAGCAGTACTTC

abundance: many
j_gene: TRBJ1-2
v_gene: TRBV12-3/TRBV12-4
d_gene: TRBD1
CDR3aa: CASSVGQNYGYTF
CDR3nt: TGTGCCAGCAGCGTGGGACAGAACTATGGCTACACCTTC

abundance: NA
j_gene: TRBJ2-5
v_gene: TRBV7-2
d_gene: TRBD2
CDR3aa: CASRAGREQYF
CDR3nt: TGTGCCAGCAGAGCGGGAAGGGAGCAGTACTTC

abundance: NA
j_gene: TRBJ2-4
v_gene: TRBV6-5
d_gene: NA
CDR3aa: CASTGVGALGKNIQYF
CDR3nt: TGTGCCAGCACAGGGGTGGGAGCTTTAGGCAAAAACATTCAGTACTTC

abundance: NA
j_gene: TRBJ2-1
v_gene: TRBV11-2
d_gene: NA
CDR3aa: CASSPNYGTNEQFF
CDR3nt: TGTGCCAGCAGCCCCAATTATGGAACCAATGAGCAGTTCTTC

abundance: NA
j_gene: TRBJ2-6
v_gene: TRBV5-1
d_gene: NA
CDR3aa: CASSLGQDLSGANVLTF
CDR3nt: TGCGCCAGCAGCTTGGGACAGGACCTCTCTGGGGCCAACGTCCTGACTTTC

abundance: NA
j_gene: TRBJ2-4
v_gene: TRBV20-1
d_gene: NA
CDR3aa: CSVEQANIQYF
CDR3nt: TGCAGTGTTGAGCAGGCAAACATTCAGTACTTC

abundance: few
j_gene: TRBJ2-5
v_gene: TRBV7-9
d_gene: TRBD1
CDR3aa: CASSPWTGSYQETQYF
CDR3nt: TGTGCCAGCAGCCCCTGGACAGGGTCGTACCAAGAGACCCAGTACTTC

abundance: NA
j_gene: TRBJ2-1
v_gene: TRBV29-1
d_gene: TRBD2
CDR3aa: CSAGGTSGTYNEQFF
CDR3nt: TGCAGCGCTGGCGGGACTAGCGGGACCTACAATGAGCAGTTCTTC

abundance: NA
j_gene: TRBJ2-7
v_gene: TRBV7-9
d_gene: TRBD2
CDR3aa: CASSYQAGATYEQYF
CDR3nt: TGTGCCAGCAGCTACCAAGCGGGAGCTACATACGAGCAGTACTTC

abundance: NA
j_gene: TRBJ2-1
v_gene: TRBV20-1
d_gene: NA
CDR3aa: CSANLGWSEQFF
CDR3nt: TGCAGTGCTAACCTAGGCTGGAGTGAGCAGTTCTTC

abundance: NA
j_gene: TRBJ2-1
v_gene: TRBV7-4
d_gene: NA
CDR3aa: CATKRSSYNEQFF
CDR3nt: TGTGCCACTAAGCGGAGCTCCTACAATGAGCAGTTCTTC

abundance: NA
j_gene: TRBJ2-5
v_gene: TRBV6-1
d_gene: NA
CDR3aa: CASSERAEIETQYF
CDR3nt: TGTGCCAGCAGTGAGAGGGCAGAGATAGAGACCCAGTACTTC

abundance: NA
j_gene: TRBJ2-7
v_gene: TRBV6-5
d_gene: NA
CDR3aa: CASSFGGMGFYEQYF
CDR3nt: TGTGCCAGCAGCTTTGGCGGGATGGGGTTCTACGAGCAGTACTTC

abundance: NA
j_gene: TRBJ2-4
v_gene: TRBV4-3
d_gene: NA
CDR3aa: CAGSQDGGLKNIQYF
CDR3nt: TGCGCCGGCAGCCAAGATGGGGGGCTCAAAAACATTCAGTACTTC

abundance: NA
j_gene: TRBJ2-1
v_gene: TRBV6-5
d_gene: NA
CDR3aa: CASGKGNEQFF
CDR3nt: TGTGCCAGCGGAAAAGGCAATGAGCAGTTCTTC

abundance: many
j_gene: TRBJ1-6
v_gene: TRBV6-1
d_gene: TRBD1
CDR3aa: CASSEGTGGNSPLHF
CDR3nt: TGTGCCAGCAGTGAGGGGACAGGGGGCAATTCACCCCTCCACTTT

abundance: NA
j_gene: TRBJ1-1
v_gene: TRBV7-9
d_gene: NA
CDR3aa: CASSLALLINTEAFF
CDR3nt: TGTGCCAGCAGCTTAGCACTGCTGATAAACACTGAAGCTTTCTTT

abundance: NA
j_gene: TRBJ2-3
v_gene: TRBV20-1
d_gene: NA
CDR3aa: CSAHQVRGPINTQYF
CDR3nt: TGCAGTGCTCATCAAGTTAGAGGTCCCATCAATACGCAGTATTTT

abundance: NA
j_gene: TRBJ1-5
v_gene: TRBV4-2
d_gene: TRBD1
CDR3aa: CASSQDNRDRSNQPQHF
CDR3nt: TGTGCCAGCAGCCAAGATAATCGGGACAGGAGCAATCAGCCCCAGCATTTT